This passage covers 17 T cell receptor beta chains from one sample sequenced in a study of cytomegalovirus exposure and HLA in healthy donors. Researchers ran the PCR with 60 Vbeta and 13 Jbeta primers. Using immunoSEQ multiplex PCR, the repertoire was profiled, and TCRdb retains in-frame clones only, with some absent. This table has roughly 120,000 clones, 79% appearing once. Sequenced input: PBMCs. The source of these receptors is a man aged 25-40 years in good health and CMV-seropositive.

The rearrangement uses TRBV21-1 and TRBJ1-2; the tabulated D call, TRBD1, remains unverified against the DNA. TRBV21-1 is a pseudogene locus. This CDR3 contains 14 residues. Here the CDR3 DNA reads TGTGCCAGCAGACCCGGGGACAGGGTCTATGGCTACACCTTC. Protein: CASRPGDRVYGYTF.

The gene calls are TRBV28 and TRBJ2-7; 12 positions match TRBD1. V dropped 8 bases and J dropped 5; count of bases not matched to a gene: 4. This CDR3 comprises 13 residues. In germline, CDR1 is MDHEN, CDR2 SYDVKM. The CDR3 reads CASFGTGGDEQYF. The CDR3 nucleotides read TGTGCCAGCTTCGGGACAGGGGGCGACGAGCAGTACTTC.

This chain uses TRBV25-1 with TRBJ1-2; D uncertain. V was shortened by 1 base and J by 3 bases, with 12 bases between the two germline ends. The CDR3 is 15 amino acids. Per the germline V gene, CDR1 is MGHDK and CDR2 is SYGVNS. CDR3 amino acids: CASSEFAGGYYGYTF. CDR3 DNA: TGTGCCAGCAGTGAATTCGCGGGTGGGTACTATGGCTACACCTTC.

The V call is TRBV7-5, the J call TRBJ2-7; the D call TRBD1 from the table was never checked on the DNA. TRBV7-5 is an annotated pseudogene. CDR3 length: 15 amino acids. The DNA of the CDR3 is TGTGCCAGAACCGAAGGACAGAAGAGCTCCTACGAGCAGTACTTC. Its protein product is CARTEGQKSSYEQYF.

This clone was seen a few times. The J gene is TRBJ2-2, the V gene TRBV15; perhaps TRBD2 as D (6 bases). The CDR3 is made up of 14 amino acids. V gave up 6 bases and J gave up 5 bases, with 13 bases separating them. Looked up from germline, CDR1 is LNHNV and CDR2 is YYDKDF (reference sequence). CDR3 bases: TGTGCCACCAGAGGCGGGGCTTGGACCGGGGAGCTGTTTTTT. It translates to CATRGGAWTGELFF.

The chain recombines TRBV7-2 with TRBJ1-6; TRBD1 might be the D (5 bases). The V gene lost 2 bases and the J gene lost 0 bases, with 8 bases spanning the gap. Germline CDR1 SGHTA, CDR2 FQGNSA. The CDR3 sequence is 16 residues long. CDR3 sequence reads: CASSLRDSSYNSPLHF. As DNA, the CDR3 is TGTGCCAGCAGCTTACGAGACAGCTCCTATAATTCACCCCTCCACTTT.

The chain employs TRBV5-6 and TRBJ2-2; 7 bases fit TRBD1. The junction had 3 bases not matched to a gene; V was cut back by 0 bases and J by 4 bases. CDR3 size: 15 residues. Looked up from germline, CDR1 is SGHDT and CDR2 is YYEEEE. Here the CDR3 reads CASSLGRGSTGELFF. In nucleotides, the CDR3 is TGTGCCAGCAGCTTGGGCAGGGGGAGCACCGGGGAGCTGTTTTTT. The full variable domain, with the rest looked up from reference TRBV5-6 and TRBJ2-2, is DAGVTQSPTHLIKTRGQQVTLRCSPKSGHDTVSWYQQALGQGPQFIFQYYEEEERQRGNFPDRFSGHQFPNYSSELNVNALLLGDSALYLCASSLGRGSTGELFFGEGSRLTVL.

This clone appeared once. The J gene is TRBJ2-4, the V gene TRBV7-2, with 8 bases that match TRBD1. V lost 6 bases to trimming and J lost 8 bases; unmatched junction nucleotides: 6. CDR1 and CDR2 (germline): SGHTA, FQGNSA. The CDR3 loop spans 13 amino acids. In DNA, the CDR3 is TGTGCCAGCAGTCGGACAGGGTTGGACATTCAGTACTTC. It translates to CASSRTGLDIQYF.

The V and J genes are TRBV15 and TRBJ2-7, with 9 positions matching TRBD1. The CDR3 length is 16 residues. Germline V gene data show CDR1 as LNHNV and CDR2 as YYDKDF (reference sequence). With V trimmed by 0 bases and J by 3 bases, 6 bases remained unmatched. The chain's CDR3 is CATSREPTGGSYEQYF. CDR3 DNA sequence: TGTGCCACCAGCAGAGAGCCGACAGGGGGAAGCTACGAGCAGTACTTC.

The CDR3 here is CASSLEGGDTEAFF. In DNA, the CDR3 is TGTGCCAGCAGCTTAGAAGGAGGGGACACTGAAGCTTTCTTT. J is TRBJ1-1 and V is TRBV13; D is perhaps TRBD1 (5 bases). V lost 1 base, J lost 3 bases, and 9 bases lay in between. CDR1 is PRHDT and CDR2 is FYEKMQ in the germline V gene (reference sequence). The CDR3 spans 14 residues.

CDR3 sequence: CASSQLTGEGNGYTF. In DNA form, the CDR3 reads TGTGCCAGCAGCCAACTGACAGGGGAAGGAAATGGCTACACCTTC. The chain couples TRBV5-5 to TRBJ1-2, with 8 bases identical to TRBD1. Trimming took 4 bases from V and 6 from J; bases not matched to a gene: 11. The CDR3 totals 15 residues. Germline V gene sequence: CDR1 SGHKS, CDR2 YYEKEE (reference sequence).

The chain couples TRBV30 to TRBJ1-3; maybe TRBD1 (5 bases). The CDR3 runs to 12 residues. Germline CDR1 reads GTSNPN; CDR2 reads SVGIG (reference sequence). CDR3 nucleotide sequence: TGTGCGGACAAACCTCTTGGAAACACCATATATTTT. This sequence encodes CADKPLGNTIYF.

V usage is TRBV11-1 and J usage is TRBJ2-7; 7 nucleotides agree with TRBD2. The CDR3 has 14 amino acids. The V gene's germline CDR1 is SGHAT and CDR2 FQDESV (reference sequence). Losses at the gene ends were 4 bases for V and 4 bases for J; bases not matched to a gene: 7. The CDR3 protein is CASSYGLDVYEQYF. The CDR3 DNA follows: TGTGCCAGCAGCTACGGACTAGATGTGTACGAGCAGTACTTC. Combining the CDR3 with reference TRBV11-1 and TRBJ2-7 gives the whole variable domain EAEVAQSPRYKITEKSQAVAFWCDPISGHATLYWYRQILGQGPELLVQFQDESVVDDSQLPKDRFSAERLKGVDSTLKIQPAELGDSAMYLCASSYGLDVYEQYFGPGTRLTVT.

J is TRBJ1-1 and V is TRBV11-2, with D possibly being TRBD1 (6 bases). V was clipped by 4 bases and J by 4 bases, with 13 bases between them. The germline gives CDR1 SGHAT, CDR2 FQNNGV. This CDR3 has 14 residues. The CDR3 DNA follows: TGTGCCAGCAGCTGGGCGGGGGGCTTCACTGAAGCTTTCTTT. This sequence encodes CASSWAGGFTEAFF. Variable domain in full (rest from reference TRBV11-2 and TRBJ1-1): EAGVAQSPRYKIIEKRQSVAFWCNPISGHATLYWYQQILGQGPKLLIQFQNNGVVDDSQLPKDRFSAERLKGVDSTLKIQPAKLEDSAVYLCASSWAGGFTEAFFGQGTRLTVV.

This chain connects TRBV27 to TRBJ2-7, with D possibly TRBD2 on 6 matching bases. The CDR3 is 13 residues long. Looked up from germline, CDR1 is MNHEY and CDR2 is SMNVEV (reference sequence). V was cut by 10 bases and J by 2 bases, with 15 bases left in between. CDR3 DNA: TGTGCCACCCTGGGGGGAGAGACCTACGAGCAGTACTTC. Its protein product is CATLGGETYEQYF.

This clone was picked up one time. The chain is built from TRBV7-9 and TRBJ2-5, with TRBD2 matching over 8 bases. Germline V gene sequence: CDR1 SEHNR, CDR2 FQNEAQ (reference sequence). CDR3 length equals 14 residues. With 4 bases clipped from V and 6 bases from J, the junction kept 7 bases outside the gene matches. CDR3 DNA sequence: TGTGCCAGCAGCTCAAGGGGGACTAGTAAGACCCAGTACTTC. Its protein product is CASSSRGTSKTQYF.

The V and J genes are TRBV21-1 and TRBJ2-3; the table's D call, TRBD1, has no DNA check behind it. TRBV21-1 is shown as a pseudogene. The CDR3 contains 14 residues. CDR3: CASRTDLSTDTQYF. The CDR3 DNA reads TGTGCCAGCAGGACAGACCTTAGCACAGATACGCAGTATTTT.